This T cell receptor beta chain was recovered during a study of blood T cells in healthy people across ages. Drawing of peripheral blood yielded 8.5 to 10 milliliters from each donor. Total RNA amounts of at least 5.5 micrograms were extracted per sample. In the case of this clonotype: Its antigen is as yet unknown.

Alongside a J-beta primer mix, a sample-barcoded 5' primer served in a second PCR lasting roughly 7 to 11 cycles. TCRdb re-called the 5' RACE reads through MiXCR, storing one row per CDR3 protein. Altogether approximately 1.5 million distinct CDR3 sequences are present, approximately 42% being singletons, with the ten largest covering over 3.5%. Looked up from germline, CDR1 is MNHEY and CDR2 is SVGAGI. The ends lost 0 bases at V and 2 bases at J; junction bases unmatched: 2. This CDR3 has 16 amino acids. Study-wide points: Per million T cells, TCR beta diversity dropped roughly linearly as age increased.

Sequenced input: blood. The sequence came from a woman younger than 30 in good health. The rearrangement joins TRBV6-5 to TRBJ1-3; 9 positions agree with TRBD1. This chain's CDR3 is CASSYSGTGTGNTIYF. The CDR3 DNA sequence: TGTGCCAGCAGTTACTCCGGGACAGGGACTGGAAACACCATATATTTT.